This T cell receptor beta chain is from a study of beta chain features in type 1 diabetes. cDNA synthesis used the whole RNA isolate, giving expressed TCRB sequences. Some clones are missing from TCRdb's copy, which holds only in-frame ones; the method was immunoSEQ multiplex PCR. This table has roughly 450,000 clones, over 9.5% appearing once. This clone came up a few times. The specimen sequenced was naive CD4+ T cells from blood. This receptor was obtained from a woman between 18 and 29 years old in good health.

CDR3 sequence: CASSSQGLRTQYF. The CDR3 DNA follows: TGTGCCAGCAGTTCACAGGGTTTGCGGACCCAGTACTTC. V usage is TRBV2 and J usage is TRBJ2-5; D is possibly TRBD1 (6 bases). CDR1 and CDR2 from the germline V gene are SNHLY and FYNNEI. V was shortened by 5 bases and J by 7 bases, with 14 bases between the two germline ends. This CDR3 has 13 amino acids.